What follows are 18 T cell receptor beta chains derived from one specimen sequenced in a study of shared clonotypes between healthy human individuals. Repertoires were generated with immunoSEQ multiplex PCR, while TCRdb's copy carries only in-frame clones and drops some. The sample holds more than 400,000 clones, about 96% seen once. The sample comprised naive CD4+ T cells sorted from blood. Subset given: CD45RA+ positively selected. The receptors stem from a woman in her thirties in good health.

This chain's CDR3 is CASSPPGLAREQYF. DNA for the CDR3: TGTGCCAGCAGCCCTCCGGGACTAGCGCGCGAGCAGTACTTC. The genes are TRBV9 and TRBJ2-7; 10 bases line up with TRBD2. V lost 4 bases, J lost 6 bases, and 7 bases stayed unmatched. Germline assignment: CDR1 SGDLS and CDR2 YYNGEE. This CDR3 has 14 amino acids.

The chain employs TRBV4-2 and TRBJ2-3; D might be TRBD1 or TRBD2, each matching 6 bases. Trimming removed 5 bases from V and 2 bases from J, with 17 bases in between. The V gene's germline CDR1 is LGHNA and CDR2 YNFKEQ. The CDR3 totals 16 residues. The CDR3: CASSRGAGGFTDTQYF. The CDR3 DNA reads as TGTGCCAGCAGCAGGGGGGCAGGCGGGTTCACAGATACGCAGTATTTT.

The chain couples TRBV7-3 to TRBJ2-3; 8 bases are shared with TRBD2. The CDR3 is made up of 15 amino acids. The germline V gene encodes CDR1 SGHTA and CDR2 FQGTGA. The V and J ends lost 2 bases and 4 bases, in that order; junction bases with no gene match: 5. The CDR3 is CASSLLAGPPDTQYF. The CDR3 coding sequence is TGTGCCAGCAGCTTATTAGCGGGGCCCCCAGATACGCAGTATTTT.

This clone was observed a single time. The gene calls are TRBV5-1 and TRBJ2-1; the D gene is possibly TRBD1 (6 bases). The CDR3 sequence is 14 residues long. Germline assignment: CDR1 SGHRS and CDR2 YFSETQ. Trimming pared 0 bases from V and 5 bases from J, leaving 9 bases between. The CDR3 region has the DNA TGCGCCAGCAGCTTGGTGGGACAAGACAATGAGCAGTTCTTC. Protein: CASSLVGQDNEQFF. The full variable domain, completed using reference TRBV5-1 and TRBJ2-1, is KAGVTQTPRYLIKTRGQQVTLSCSPISGHRSVSWYQQTPGQGLQFLFEYFSETQRNKGNFPGRFSGRQFSNSRSEMNVSTLELGDSALYLCASSLVGQDNEQFFGPGTRLTVL.

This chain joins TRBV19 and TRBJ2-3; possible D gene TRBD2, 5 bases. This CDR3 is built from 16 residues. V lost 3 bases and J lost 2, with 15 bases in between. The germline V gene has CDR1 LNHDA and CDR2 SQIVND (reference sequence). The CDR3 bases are TGTGCCAGTAGTATCAACGCGGGTAGGGCCACAGATACGCAGTATTTT. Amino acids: CASSINAGRATDTQYF. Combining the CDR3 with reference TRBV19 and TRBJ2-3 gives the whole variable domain DGGITQSPKYLFRKEGQNVTLSCEQNLNHDAMYWYRQDPGQGLRLIYYSQIVNDFQKGDIAEGYSVSREKKESFPLTVTSAQKNPTAFYLCASSINAGRATDTQYFGPGTRLTVL.

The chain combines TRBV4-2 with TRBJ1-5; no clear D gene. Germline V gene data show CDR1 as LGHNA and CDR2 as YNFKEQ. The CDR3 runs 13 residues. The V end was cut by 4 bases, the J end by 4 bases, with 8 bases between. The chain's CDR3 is CASSRKLNQPQHF. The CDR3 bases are TGTGCCAGCAGCCGTAAGTTAAATCAGCCCCAGCATTTT.

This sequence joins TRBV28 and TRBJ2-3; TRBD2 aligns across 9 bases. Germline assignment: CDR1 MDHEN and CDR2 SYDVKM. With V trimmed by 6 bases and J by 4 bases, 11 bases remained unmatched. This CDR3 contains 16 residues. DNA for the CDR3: TGTGCCAGCAGGTCGGGGGCGGGAGGGCTTGCAGATACGCAGTATTTT. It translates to CASRSGAGGLADTQYF.

For the CDR3, the DNA is TGTGCCAGCAGCCCTCATTCCGGGCCCTTGGGGACTGAAGCTTTCTTT. It encodes CASSPHSGPLGTEAFF. The J gene is TRBJ1-1, the V gene TRBV7-9; D is ambiguous. The V gene lost 5 bases and the J gene lost 5 bases, with 21 bases spanning the gap. This CDR3 has 16 residues. The germline V gene has CDR1 SEHNR and CDR2 FQNEAQ (reference sequence).

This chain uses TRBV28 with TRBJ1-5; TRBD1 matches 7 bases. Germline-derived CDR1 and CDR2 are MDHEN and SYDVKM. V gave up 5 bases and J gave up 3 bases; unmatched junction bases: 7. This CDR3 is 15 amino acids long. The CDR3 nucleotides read TGTGCCAGCAGTATACGACAGGGTGACAATCAGCCCCAGCATTTT. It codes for CASSIRQGDNQPQHF.

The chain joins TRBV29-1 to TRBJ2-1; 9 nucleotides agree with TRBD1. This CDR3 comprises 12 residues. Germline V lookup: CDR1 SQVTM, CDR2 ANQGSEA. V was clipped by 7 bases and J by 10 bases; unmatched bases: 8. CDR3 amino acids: CSGGQGRWEQFF. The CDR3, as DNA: TGCAGCGGGGGACAGGGAAGGTGGGAGCAGTTCTTC.

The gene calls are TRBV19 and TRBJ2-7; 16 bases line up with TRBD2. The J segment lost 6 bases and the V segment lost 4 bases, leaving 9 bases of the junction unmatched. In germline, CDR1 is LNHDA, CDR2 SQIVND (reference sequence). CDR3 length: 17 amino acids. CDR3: CASSTLGTSGRALEQYF. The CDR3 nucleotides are TGTGCCAGTAGTACCCTCGGGACTAGCGGGAGGGCCCTCGAGCAGTACTTC. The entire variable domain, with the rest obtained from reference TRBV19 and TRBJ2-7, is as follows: DGGITQSPKYLFRKEGQNVTLSCEQNLNHDAMYWYRQDPGQGLRLIYYSQIVNDFQKGDIAEGYSVSREKKESFPLTVTSAQKNPTAFYLCASSTLGTSGRALEQYFGPGTRLTVT.

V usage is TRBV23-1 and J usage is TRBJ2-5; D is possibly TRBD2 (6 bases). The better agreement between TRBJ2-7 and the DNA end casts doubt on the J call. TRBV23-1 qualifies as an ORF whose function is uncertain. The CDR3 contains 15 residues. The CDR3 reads CASSRRREEPYEQYF. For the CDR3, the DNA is TGCGCCAGCAGTCGAAGGCGGGAAGAGCCCTACGAGCAGTACTTC.

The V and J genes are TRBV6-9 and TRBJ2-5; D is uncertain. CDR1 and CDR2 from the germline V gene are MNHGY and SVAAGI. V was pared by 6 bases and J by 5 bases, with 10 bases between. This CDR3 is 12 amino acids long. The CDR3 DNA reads TGTGCCAGCAGCCCTCTTGGGGAGACCCAGTACTTC. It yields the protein CASSPLGETQYF.

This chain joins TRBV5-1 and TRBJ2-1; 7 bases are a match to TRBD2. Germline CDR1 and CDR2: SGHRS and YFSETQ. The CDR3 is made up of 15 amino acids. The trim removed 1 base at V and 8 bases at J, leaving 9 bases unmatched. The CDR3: CASSLSGGILYEQFF. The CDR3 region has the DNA TGCGCCAGCAGCTTGTCGGGAGGCATCCTCTATGAGCAGTTCTTC.

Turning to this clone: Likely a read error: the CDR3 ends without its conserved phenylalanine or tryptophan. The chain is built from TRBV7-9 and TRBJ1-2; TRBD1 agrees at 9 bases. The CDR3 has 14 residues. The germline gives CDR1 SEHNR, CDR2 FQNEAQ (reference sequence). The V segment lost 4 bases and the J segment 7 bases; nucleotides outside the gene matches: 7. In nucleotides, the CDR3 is TGTGCCAGCAGCTCTGACAGGGGGACCCTTGGCTACACCCTC. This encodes CASSSDRGTLGYTL.

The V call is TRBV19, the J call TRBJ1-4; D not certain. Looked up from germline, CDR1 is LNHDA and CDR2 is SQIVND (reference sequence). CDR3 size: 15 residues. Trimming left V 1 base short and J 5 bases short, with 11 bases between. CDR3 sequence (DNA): TGTGCCAGTAGTATAGTGGCAGAAGGAAATGAAAAACTGTTTTTT. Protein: CASSIVAEGNEKLFF.

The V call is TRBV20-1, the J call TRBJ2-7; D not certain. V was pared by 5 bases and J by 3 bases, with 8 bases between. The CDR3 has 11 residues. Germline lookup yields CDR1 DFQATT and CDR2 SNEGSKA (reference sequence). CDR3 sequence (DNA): TGCAGTGCTCGGCGGAACTACGAGCAGTACTTC. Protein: CSARRNYEQYF.

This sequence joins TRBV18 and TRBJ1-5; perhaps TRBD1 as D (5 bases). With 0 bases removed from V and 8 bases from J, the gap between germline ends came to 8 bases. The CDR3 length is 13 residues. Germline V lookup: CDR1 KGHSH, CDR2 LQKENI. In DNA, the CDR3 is TGTGCCAGCTCACCACCCCGAGGGGAGCCCCAGCATTTT. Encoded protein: CASSPPRGEPQHF.